One and the same sample provided the 7 T cell receptor beta chains below, sequenced in a study of circulating and synovial CD4+ cells in juvenile arthritis. Clones were read by immunoSEQ multiplex PCR, and TCRdb kept only the in-frame ones, dropping some. The sample holds 30,000 to 40,000 clones; over 90% are singletons and the top ten take 0.16%. Source material: CD4+ T cells from blood. The receptors originated from a human donor with juvenile idiopathic arthritis.

The rearrangement uses TRBV18 and TRBJ1-1; D is perhaps TRBD1 (6 bases). The CDR3 covers 15 residues. V was clipped by 3 bases and J by 4 bases, with 15 bases between them. Germline CDR1 reads KGHSH; CDR2 reads LQKENI. In DNA form, the CDR3 reads TGTGCCAGCTCACCGGGAGGGGGAGGGAGCACTGAAGCTTTCTTT. Amino acid sequence: CASSPGGGGSTEAFF. The variable domain in full, with the rest retrieved from reference TRBV18 and TRBJ1-1, is NAGVMQNPRHLVRRRGQEARLRCSPMKGHSHVYWYRQLPEEGLKFMVYLQKENIIDESGMPKERFSAEFPKEGPSILRIQQVVRGDSAAYFCASSPGGGGSTEAFFGQGTRLTVV.

V gene TRBV11-2 combines with J gene TRBJ2-2, with D possibly TRBD2 on 6 matching bases. The CDR3 spans 15 residues. CDR1 is SGHAT, CDR2 FQNNGV, per germline. V gave up 1 base and J gave up 2 bases, with 8 bases separating them. CDR3 amino acids: CASSLGEENTGELFF. The CDR3, as DNA: TGTGCCAGCAGCTTAGGGGAGGAAAACACCGGGGAGCTGTTTTTT. Based on the CDR3 plus reference TRBV11-2 and TRBJ2-2, the full variable domain is EAGVAQSPRYKIIEKRQSVAFWCNPISGHATLYWYQQILGQGPKLLIQFQNNGVVDDSQLPKDRFSAERLKGVDSTLKIQPAKLEDSAVYLCASSLGEENTGELFFGEGSRLTVL.

The gene calls are TRBV28 and TRBJ2-5; TRBD1 might be the D (5 bases). CDR1 and CDR2 (germline): MDHEN, SYDVKM. V shed 4 bases and J shed 4 bases, with 19 bases lying between them. There are 16 residues in the CDR3. CDR3 nucleotides: TGTGCCAGCAGTTCTCAAGGGGTAAAGGGGCGAGAGACCCAGTACTTC. Its protein is CASSSQGVKGRETQYF.

This clone was seen once. This chain uses TRBV28 with TRBJ2-7, with TRBD1 identical over 7 bases. Germline-derived CDR1 and CDR2 are MDHEN and SYDVKM. Trimming removed 4 bases from V and 1 base from J; junction bases left unmatched: 7. The CDR3 covers 15 residues. CDR3 sequence (DNA): TGTGCCAGCAGTTCCCTGCCAGGGGGATCCTACGAGCAGTACTTC. Its translation: CASSSLPGGSYEQYF.

This clone was counted a single time. V and J are TRBV28 and TRBJ1-5; D is uncertain. The germline V gene encodes CDR1 MDHEN and CDR2 SYDVKM. The germline V and J ends were trimmed by 8 bases and 0 bases, with 14 bases remaining between them. This CDR3 comprises 15 residues. The CDR3 loop reads CASVRTGSSNQPQHF. CDR3 DNA sequence: TGTGCCAGCGTGAGGACCGGGAGTAGCAATCAGCCCCAGCATTTT.

The chain links TRBV7-9 to TRBJ2-7; perhaps TRBD2 as D (5 bases). Germline V CDR1 and CDR2: SEHNR, FQNEAQ (reference sequence). The germline V and J ends were trimmed by 4 bases and 7 bases, with 14 bases remaining between them. The CDR3 loop spans 13 amino acids. The CDR3 spells CASSSDGVAEQYF. The CDR3 region has the DNA TGTGCCAGCAGCTCCGACGGGGTAGCGGAGCAGTACTTC.

The chain links TRBV7-2 to TRBJ2-5, with a tentative D call TRBD2 (6 bases). In germline, CDR1 is SGHTA, CDR2 FQGNSA. The V and J ends lost 5 bases and 1 base respectively, with 8 bases between them. CDR3 size: 13 residues. This chain's CDR3 is CASSSGPQETQYF. CDR3 sequence (DNA): TGTGCCAGCAGCAGCGGGCCCCAAGAGACCCAGTACTTC.